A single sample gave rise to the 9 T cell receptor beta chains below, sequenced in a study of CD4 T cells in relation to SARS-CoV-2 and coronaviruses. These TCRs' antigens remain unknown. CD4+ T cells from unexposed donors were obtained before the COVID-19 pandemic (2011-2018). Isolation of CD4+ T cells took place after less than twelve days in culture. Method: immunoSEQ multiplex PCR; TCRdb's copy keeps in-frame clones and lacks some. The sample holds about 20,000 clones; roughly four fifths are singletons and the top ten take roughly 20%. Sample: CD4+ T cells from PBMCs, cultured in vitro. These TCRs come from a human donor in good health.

The CDR3 region is CASSYSLGRLETQYF. The CDR3 DNA is TGTGCCAGCAGTTACTCGTTGGGTCGTCTGGAGACCCAGTACTTC. The gene calls are TRBV6-5 and TRBJ2-5, with unresolved D. Germline V gene sequence: CDR1 MNHEY, CDR2 SVGAGI. Trimming took off 0 bases at V and 5 bases at J, with 13 bases between the two ends. The CDR3 extends over 15 amino acids.

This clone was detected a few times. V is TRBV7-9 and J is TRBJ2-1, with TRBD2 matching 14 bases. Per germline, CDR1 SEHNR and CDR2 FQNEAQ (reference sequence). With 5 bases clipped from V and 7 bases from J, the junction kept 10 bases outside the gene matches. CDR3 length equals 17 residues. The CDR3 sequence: CASSLPGLAGVRNEQFF. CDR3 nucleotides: TGTGCCAGCAGCCTTCCGGGACTAGCGGGAGTCCGGAATGAGCAGTTCTTC.

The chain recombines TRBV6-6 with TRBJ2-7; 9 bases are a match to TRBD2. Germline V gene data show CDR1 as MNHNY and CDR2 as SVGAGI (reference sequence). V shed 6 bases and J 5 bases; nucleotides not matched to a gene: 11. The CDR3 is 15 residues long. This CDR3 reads CASRNSGGLLDEQYF. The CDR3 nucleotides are TGTGCCAGCAGAAATAGCGGGGGCCTCCTGGACGAGCAGTACTTC.

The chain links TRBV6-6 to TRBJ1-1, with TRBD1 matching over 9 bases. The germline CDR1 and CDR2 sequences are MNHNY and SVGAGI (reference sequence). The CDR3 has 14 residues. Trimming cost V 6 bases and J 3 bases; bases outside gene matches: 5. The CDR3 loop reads CASRGQGLDTEAFF. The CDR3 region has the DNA TGTGCCAGCAGAGGACAGGGGTTGGACACTGAAGCTTTCTTT.

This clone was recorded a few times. The CDR3 is CASSFPGDTYEQYF. The CDR3 DNA reads TGTGCCAGCAGCTTCCCAGGGGACACCTACGAGCAGTACTTC. V gene TRBV11-2 combines with J gene TRBJ2-7, with D maybe TRBD1 (6 bases). Germline CDR1 and CDR2: SGHAT and FQNNGV. The germline V and J ends were trimmed by 3 bases and 2 bases, with 11 bases remaining between them. This CDR3 contains 14 residues.

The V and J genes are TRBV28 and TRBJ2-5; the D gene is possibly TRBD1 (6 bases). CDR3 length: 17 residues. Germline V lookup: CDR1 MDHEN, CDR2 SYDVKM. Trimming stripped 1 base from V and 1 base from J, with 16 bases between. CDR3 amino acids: CASSLLSTGGSQETQYF. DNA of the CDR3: TGTGCCAGCAGTTTATTATCGACAGGTGGAAGCCAAGAGACCCAGTACTTC.

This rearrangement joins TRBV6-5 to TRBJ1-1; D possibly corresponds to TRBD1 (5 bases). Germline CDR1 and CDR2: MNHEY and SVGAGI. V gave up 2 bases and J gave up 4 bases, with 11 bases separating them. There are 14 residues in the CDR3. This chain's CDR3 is CASSYQGSSTEAFF. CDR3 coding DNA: TGTGCCAGCAGTTACCAGGGCTCAAGCACTGAAGCTTTCTTT.

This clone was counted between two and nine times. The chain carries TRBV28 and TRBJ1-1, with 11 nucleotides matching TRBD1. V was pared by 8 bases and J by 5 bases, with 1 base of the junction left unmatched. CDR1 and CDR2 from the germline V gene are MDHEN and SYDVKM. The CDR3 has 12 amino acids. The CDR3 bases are TGTGCCAGCTGGGACAGGGGGACTGAAGCTTTCTTT. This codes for CASWDRGTEAFF.

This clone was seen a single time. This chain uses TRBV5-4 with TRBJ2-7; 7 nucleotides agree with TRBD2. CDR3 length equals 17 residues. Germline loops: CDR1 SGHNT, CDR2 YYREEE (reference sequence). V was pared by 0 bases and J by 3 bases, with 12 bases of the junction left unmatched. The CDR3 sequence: CASSLGGAGVLLYEQYF. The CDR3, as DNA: TGTGCCAGCAGCTTGGGAGGTGCGGGAGTCTTACTCTACGAGCAGTACTTC.